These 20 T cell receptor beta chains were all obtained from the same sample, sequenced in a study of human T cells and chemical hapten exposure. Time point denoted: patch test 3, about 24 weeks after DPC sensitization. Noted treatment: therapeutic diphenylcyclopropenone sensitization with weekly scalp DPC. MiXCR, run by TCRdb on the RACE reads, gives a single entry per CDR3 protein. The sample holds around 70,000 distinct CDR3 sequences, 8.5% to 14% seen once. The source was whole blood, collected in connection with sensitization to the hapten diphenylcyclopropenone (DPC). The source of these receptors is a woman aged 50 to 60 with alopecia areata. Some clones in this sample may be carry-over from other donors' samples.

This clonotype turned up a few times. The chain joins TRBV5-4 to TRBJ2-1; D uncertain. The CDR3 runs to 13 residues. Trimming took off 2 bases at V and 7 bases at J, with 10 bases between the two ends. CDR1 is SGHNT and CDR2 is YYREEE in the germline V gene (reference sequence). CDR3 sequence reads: CASSFVGKNEQFF. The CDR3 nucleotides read TGTGCCAGCAGCTTTGTAGGGAAGAATGAGCAGTTCTTC.

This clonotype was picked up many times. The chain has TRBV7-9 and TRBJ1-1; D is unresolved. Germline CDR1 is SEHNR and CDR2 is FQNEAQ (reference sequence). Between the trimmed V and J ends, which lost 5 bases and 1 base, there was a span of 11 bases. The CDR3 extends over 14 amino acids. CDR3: CASSPLTQNTEAFF. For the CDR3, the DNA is TGTGCCAGCAGCCCCTTGACACAGAACACTGAAGCTTTCTTT.

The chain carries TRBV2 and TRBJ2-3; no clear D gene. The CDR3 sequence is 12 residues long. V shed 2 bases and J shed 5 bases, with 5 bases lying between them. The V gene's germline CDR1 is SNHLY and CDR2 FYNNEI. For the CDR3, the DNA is TGTGCCAGCAGTGAATGGGAAGATACGCAGTATTTT. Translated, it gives CASSEWEDTQYF.

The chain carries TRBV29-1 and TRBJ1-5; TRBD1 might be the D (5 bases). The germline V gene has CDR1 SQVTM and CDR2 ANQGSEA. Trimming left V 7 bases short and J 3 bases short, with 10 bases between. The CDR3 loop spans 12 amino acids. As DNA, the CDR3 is TGCAGCGGAGGGGACCTCAATCAGCCCCAGCATTTT. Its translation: CSGGDLNQPQHF.

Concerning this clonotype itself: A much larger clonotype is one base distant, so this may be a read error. The CDR3 loop is CASSQDRNRSNQPQHF. As DNA, the CDR3 is TGCGCCAGCAGCCAAGATAGAAACAGGAGTAATCAGCCCCAGCATTTT. The gene calls are TRBV4-3 and TRBJ1-5; the D gene is possibly TRBD1 (5 bases). The V gene lost 0 bases and the J gene lost 4 bases, with 13 bases spanning the gap. The CDR3 length is 16 residues. Per the germline V gene, CDR1 is LGHNA and CDR2 is YSLEER.

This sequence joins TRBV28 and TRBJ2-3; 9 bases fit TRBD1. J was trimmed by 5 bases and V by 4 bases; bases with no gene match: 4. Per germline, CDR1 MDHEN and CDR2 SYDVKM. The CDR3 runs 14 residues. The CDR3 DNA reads TGTGCCAGCAGTTCGGGACAGGGAAAAGATACGCAGTATTTT. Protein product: CASSSGQGKDTQYF.

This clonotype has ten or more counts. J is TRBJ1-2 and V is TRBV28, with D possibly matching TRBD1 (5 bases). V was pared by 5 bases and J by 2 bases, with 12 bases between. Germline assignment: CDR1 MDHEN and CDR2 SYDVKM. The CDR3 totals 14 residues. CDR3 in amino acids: CASSRVRGNYGYTF. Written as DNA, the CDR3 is TGTGCCAGCAGTCGAGTACGGGGGAACTATGGCTACACCTTC.

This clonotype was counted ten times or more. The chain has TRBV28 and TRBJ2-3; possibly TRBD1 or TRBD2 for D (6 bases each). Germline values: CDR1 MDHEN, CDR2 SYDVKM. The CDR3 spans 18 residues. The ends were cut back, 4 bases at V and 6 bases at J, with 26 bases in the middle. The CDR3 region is CASSYLGGGPLLSDTQYF. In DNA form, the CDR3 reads TGTGCCAGCAGTTATCTAGGAGGGGGGCCCCTATTATCCGATACGCAGTATTTT.

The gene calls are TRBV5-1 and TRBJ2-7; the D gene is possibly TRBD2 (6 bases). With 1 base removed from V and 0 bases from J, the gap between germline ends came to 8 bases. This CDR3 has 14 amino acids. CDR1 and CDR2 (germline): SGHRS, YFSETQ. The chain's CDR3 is CASSLIAVSYEQYF. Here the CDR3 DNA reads TGCGCCAGCAGCTTGATAGCGGTCTCCTACGAGCAGTACTTC.

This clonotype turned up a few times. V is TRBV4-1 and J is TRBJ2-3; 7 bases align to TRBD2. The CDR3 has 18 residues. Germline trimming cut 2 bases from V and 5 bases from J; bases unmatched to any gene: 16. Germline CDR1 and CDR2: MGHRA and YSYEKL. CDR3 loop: CASSQMGGRRLLEDTQYF. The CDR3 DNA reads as TGCGCCAGCAGCCAAATGGGGGGGAGACGACTACTCGAAGATACGCAGTATTTT.

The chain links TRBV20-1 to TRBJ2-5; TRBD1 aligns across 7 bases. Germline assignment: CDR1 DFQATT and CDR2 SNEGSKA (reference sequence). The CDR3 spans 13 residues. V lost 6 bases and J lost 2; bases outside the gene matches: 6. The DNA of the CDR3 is TGCAGTGCCATTACGGACAGGCAAGAGACCCAGTACTTC. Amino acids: CSAITDRQETQYF.

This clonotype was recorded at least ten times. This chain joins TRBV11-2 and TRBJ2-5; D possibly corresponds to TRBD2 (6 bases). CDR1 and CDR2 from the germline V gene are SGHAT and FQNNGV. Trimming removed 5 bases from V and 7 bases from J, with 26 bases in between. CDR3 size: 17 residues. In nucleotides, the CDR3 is TGTGCCAGCAGCCCCCTGGGGGGAAGAGCCGCTAAGGGGACCCAGTACTTC. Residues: CASSPLGGRAAKGTQYF.

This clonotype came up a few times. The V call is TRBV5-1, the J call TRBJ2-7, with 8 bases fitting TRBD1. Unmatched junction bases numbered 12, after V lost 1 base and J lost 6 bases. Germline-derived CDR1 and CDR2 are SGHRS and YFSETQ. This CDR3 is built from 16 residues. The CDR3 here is CASSLQPNRGAGEQYF. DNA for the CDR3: TGCGCCAGCAGCTTGCAACCCAACAGGGGGGCCGGCGAGCAGTACTTC.

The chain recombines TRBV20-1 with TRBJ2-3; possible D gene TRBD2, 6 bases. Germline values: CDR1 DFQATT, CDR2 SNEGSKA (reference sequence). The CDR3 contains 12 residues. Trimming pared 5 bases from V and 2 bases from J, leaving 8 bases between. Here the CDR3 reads CSAWTITDTQYF. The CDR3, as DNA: TGCAGTGCTTGGACTATCACAGATACGCAGTATTTT.

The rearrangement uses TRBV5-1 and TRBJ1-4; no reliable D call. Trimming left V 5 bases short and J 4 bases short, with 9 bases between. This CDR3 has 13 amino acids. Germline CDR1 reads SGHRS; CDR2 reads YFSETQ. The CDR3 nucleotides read TGCGCCAGCAGGGAGCGGGTTAATGAAAAACTGTTTTTT. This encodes CASRERVNEKLFF.

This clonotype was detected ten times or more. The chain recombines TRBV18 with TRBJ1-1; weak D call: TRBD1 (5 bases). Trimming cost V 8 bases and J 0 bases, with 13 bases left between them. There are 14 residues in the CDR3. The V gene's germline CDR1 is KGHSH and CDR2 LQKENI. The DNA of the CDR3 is TGTGCCAGCACCCTCCAGGACATGAACACTGAAGCTTTCTTT. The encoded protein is CASTLQDMNTEAFF.

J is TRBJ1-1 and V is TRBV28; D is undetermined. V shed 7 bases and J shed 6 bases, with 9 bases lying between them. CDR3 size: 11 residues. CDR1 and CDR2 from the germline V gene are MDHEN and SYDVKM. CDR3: CASNSRAEAFF. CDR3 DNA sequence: TGTGCCAGCAACAGTCGCGCTGAAGCTTTCTTT. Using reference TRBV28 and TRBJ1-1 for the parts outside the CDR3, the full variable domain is DVKVTQSSRYLVKRTGEKVFLECVQDMDHENMFWYRQDPGLGLRLIYFSYDVKMKEKGDIPEGYSVSREKKERFSLILESASTNQTSMYLCASNSRAEAFFGQGTRLTVV.

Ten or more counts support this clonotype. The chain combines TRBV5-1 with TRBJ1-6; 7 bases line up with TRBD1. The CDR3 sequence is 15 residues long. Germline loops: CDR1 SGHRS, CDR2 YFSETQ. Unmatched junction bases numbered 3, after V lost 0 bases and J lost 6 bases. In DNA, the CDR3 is TGCGCCAGCAGCTTGGTAGGGGGCCTTAATTCACCCCTCCACTTT. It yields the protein CASSLVGGLNSPLHF. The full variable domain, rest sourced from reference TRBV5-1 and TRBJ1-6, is KAGVTQTPRYLIKTRGQQVTLSCSPISGHRSVSWYQQTPGQGLQFLFEYFSETQRNKGNFPGRFSGRQFSNSRSEMNVSTLELGDSALYLCASSLVGGLNSPLHFGNGTRLTVT.

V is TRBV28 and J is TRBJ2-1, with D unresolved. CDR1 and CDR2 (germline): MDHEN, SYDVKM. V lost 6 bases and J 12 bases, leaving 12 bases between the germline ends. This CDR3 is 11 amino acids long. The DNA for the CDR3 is TGTGCCAGCAGCCGTTCTGGACGGCAGTTCTTC. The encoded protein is CASSRSGRQFF. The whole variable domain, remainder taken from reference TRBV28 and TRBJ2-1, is DVKVTQSSRYLVKRTGEKVFLECVQDMDHENMFWYRQDPGLGLRLIYFSYDVKMKEKGDIPEGYSVSREKKERFSLILESASTNQTSMYLCASSRSGRQFFGPGTRLTVL.

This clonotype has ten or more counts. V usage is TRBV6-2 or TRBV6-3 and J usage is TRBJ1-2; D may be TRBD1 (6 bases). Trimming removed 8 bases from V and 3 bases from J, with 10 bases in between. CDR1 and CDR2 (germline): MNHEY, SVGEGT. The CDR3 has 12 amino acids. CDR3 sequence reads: CASARGDYGYTF. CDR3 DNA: TGTGCCAGCGCCAGGGGCGACTATGGCTACACCTTC.